These 28 T cell receptor beta chains were sequenced from one sample in a study of response to subunit inactivated influenza vaccine. Each CDR3 protein gets one entry after TCRdb re-called the RT-PCR reads with MiXCR. The table shows just under 550,000 distinct CDR3 sequences, with approximately 22% occurring only once. The data also belong to a second study, concerning T cells expressing NK-cell markers. That source notes: Researchers built TCR beta cDNA using 5'RACE template switching with UMIs.

The sample was CD4+ T cells sorted from PBMCs, taken about 13 days after vaccination. The receptors come from a man between 45 and 60 years old who received an inactivated influenza vaccine.

The chain employs TRBV6-2 or TRBV6-3 and TRBJ1-1; D is perhaps TRBD1 (5 bases). V was clipped by 2 bases and J by 5 bases, with 15 bases between them. This CDR3 has 15 amino acids. Looked up from germline, CDR1 is MNHEY and CDR2 is SVGEGT. The DNA of the CDR3 is TGTGCCAGCAGTTACCTTGGGGGTTTAGGGACTGAAGCTTTCTTT. This encodes CASSYLGGLGTEAFF.

The chain carries TRBV2 and TRBJ1-6; TRBD1 is a possible D gene (6 bases). The CDR3 runs 17 residues. Trimming took 5 bases from V and 8 from J, leaving 22 bases between them. CDR1 SNHLY and CDR2 FYNNEI come from the germline V gene. CDR3 in DNA: TGTGCCAGCAGTACGTCCGGGACAATCTTGTCGTATTCACCCCTCCACTTT. Protein sequence: CASSTSGTILSYSPLHF.

The chain has TRBV6-1 and TRBJ2-2; possibly TRBD1 or TRBD2 for D (6 bases each). The CDR3 spans 17 residues. V was cut by 1 base and J by 4 bases, with 16 bases left in between. The V gene's germline CDR1 is MNHNS and CDR2 SASEGT. Written as DNA, the CDR3 is TGTGCCAGCAGTGAAGTTGGAGGGGGACGGCCCACCGGGGAGCTGTTTTTT. Residues: CASSEVGGGRPTGELFF.

The V call is TRBV28, the J call TRBJ2-7; unclear D gene. Trimming removed 7 bases from V and 1 base from J, with 17 bases in between. There are 15 residues in the CDR3. The germline gives CDR1 MDHEN, CDR2 SYDVKM. CDR3 in DNA: TGTGCCAGCATCTCCCCCGCCCCCGGGTCCTACGAGCAGTACTTC. Translation gives CASISPAPGSYEQYF.

The sample holds a few counts of this clonotype. The chain links TRBV28 to TRBJ2-1; possibly TRBD2 for D (7 bases). The CDR3 is made up of 16 amino acids. Trimming cost V 4 bases and J 6 bases, with 19 bases left between them. The germline V gene has CDR1 MDHEN and CDR2 SYDVKM. The CDR3 region has the DNA TGTGCCAGCAGTTCACAGGGTACGGGAGGCCTCAATGAGCAGTTCTTC. This translates into CASSSQGTGGLNEQFF.

This chain links TRBV5-1 with TRBJ1-2; D is perhaps TRBD1 (6 bases). The germline V gene encodes CDR1 SGHRS and CDR2 YFSETQ. V was pared by 4 bases and J by 3 bases, with 28 bases between. CDR3 size: 19 residues. The CDR3: CASSPAGVQGSDTYYGYTF. Here the CDR3 DNA reads TGCGCCAGCAGCCCCGCGGGGGTACAGGGTTCTGACACTTACTATGGCTACACCTTC. The variable domain in full, completed from reference TRBV5-1 and TRBJ1-2, reads KAGVTQTPRYLIKTRGQQVTLSCSPISGHRSVSWYQQTPGQGLQFLFEYFSETQRNKGNFPGRFSGRQFSNSRSEMNVSTLELGDSALYLCASSPAGVQGSDTYYGYTFGSGTRLTVV.

This clonotype was recorded a few times. V usage is TRBV20-1 and J usage is TRBJ2-1, with D tentatively TRBD2 (5 bases). V shed 1 base and J shed 5 bases, with 9 bases lying between them. In germline, CDR1 is DFQATT, CDR2 SNEGSKA (reference sequence). The CDR3 length is 13 residues. CDR3 region: CSARAPSHNEQFF. CDR3 in DNA: TGCAGTGCTAGAGCGCCTAGCCACAATGAGCAGTTCTTC.

This clonotype was counted ten times or more. This chain joins TRBV10-3 and TRBJ1-6; no clear D gene. This CDR3 has 14 residues. Trimming took 2 bases from V and 6 from J, leaving 8 bases between them. Germline-derived CDR1 and CDR2 are ENHRY and SYGVKD. CDR3 in amino acids: CAISENSRNSPLHF. CDR3 DNA: TGTGCCATCAGTGAGAACAGCCGTAATTCACCCCTCCACTTT.

This chain uses TRBV16 with TRBJ1-1; TRBD1 matches 7 bases. After removal of 1 base from V and 3 bases from J, the junction contained 2 bases not matched to a gene. The CDR3 sequence is 14 residues long. Germline V gives CDR1 KGHSY, CDR2 FQNENV. CDR3: CASSQFRGHTEAFF. The CDR3, as DNA: TGTGCCAGCAGCCAATTTAGGGGGCACACTGAAGCTTTCTTT.

In its sample, this clonotype was seen a few times. The rearrangement joins TRBV4-3 to TRBJ2-7; possibly TRBD2 for D (6 bases). V was cut by 1 base and J by 6 bases, with 13 bases left in between. This CDR3 has 14 residues. Germline loops: CDR1 LGHNA, CDR2 YSLEER. CDR3 residues: CASSQVHRTTEQYF. Written as DNA, the CDR3 is TGCGCCAGCAGCCAAGTTCATCGGACTACCGAGCAGTACTTC.

This clonotype occurred a few times. V and J are TRBV15 and TRBJ1-6, with TRBD1 matching over 7 bases. Germline trimming cut 7 bases from V and 7 bases from J; bases unmatched to any gene: 10. Germline-derived CDR1 and CDR2 are LNHNV and YYDKDF (reference sequence). The CDR3 extends over 15 amino acids. DNA of the CDR3: TGTGCCACCAAGCAAACGACAGGGCCCAATTCACCCCTCCACTTT. It yields the protein CATKQTTGPNSPLHF.

This chain connects TRBV3-1 to TRBJ2-1; 8 positions match TRBD2. V shed 0 bases, J shed 15 bases, and the junction held 7 bases outside the gene matches. Germline V CDR1 and CDR2: LGHDT, YNNKEL (reference sequence). CDR3 length equals 13 residues. The CDR3 DNA is TGTGCCAGCAGCCAAGATCAGCGGGAGTTACGGTTCTTC. Translating gives CASSQDQRELRFF.

The chain joins TRBV3-1 to TRBJ2-7; D unclear. With 0 bases removed from V and 6 bases from J, the gap between germline ends came to 9 bases. This CDR3 is 13 amino acids long. Germline V gene data show CDR1 as LGHDT and CDR2 as YNNKEL (reference sequence). The CDR3 sequence: CASSQDFWGEQYF. The CDR3 DNA is TGTGCCAGCAGCCAAGATTTTTGGGGCGAGCAGTACTTC.

In this sample, this clonotype turned up a few times. This chain links TRBV11-2 with TRBJ2-5, with 11 nucleotides matching TRBD2. Trimming cost V 3 bases and J 3 bases; bases outside gene matches: 3. Germline V gene data show CDR1 as SGHAT and CDR2 as FQNNGV. This CDR3 contains 15 residues. CDR3 sequence: CASSLASGRKETQYF. CDR3 in DNA: TGTGCCAGCAGCTTGGCTAGCGGGAGGAAAGAGACCCAGTACTTC.

The chain joins TRBV27 to TRBJ2-1, with no clear D. The CDR3 is 16 amino acids. The germline V and J ends were trimmed by 6 bases and 0 bases, with 15 bases remaining between them. Per germline, CDR1 MNHEY and CDR2 SMNVEV (reference sequence). The CDR3 nucleotides are TGTGCCAGCAGCGGGTCTCGCGTTAGCTCCTACAATGAGCAGTTCTTC. It codes for CASSGSRVSSYNEQFF.

This clonotype was seen more than once but under ten times. DNA for the CDR3: TGCAGTGCTAGAACCACTAGTTACAATGAGCAGTTCTTC. It codes for CSARTTSYNEQFF. The chain employs TRBV20-1 and TRBJ2-1; TRBD2 might be the D (5 bases). The CDR3 totals 13 residues. Germline V gene sequence: CDR1 DFQATT, CDR2 SNEGSKA (reference sequence). With 2 bases removed from V and 4 bases from J, the gap between germline ends came to 9 bases.

V and J are TRBV20-1 and TRBJ1-5, with unresolved D. V lost 6 bases and J lost 0, with 15 bases in between. This CDR3 has 15 residues. Per the germline V gene, CDR1 is DFQATT and CDR2 is SNEGSKA (reference sequence). The CDR3 loop is CSATPGRDSNQPQHF. Written as DNA, the CDR3 is TGCAGTGCCACACCGGGTAGGGATAGCAATCAGCCCCAGCATTTT.

V gene TRBV7-9 combines with J gene TRBJ1-1; unclear D gene. The V and J ends lost 4 bases and 5 bases respectively, with 14 bases between them. The CDR3 has 14 residues. Looked up from germline, CDR1 is SEHNR and CDR2 is FQNEAQ (reference sequence). This chain's CDR3 is CASSSILGFTEAFF. The CDR3 nucleotides read TGTGCCAGCAGCTCCATCCTGGGGTTTACTGAAGCTTTCTTT.

The rearrangement joins TRBV11-3 to TRBJ2-2; D not certain. Looked up from germline, CDR1 is SGHNT and CDR2 is YENEEA. V lost 5 bases and J lost 6, with 13 bases in between. The CDR3 length is 14 residues. Written as DNA, the CDR3 is TGTGCCAGCAGCCTCGGACGTTCCGCCGGGGAGCTGTTTTTT. Its translation is CASSLGRSAGELFF.

This clonotype was seen only a few times. The V call is TRBV14, the J call TRBJ1-6; 10 nucleotides agree with TRBD1. This CDR3 spans 16 amino acids. In germline, CDR1 is SGHDN, CDR2 FVKESK. With V trimmed by 3 bases and J by 7 bases, 6 bases remained unmatched. In DNA form, the CDR3 reads TGTGCCAGCAGCCACCTACGGGACAGGGGCAATTCACCCCTCCACTTT. This sequence encodes CASSHLRDRGNSPLHF.

The J gene is TRBJ2-5, the V gene TRBV29-1; TRBD2 is a possible D gene (5 bases). Germline loops: CDR1 SQVTM, CDR2 ANQGSEA. Deletions cut 4 bases from V and 1 base from J, with 16 bases between. The CDR3 loop spans 15 amino acids. The chain's CDR3 is CSVVRVETTQETQYF. CDR3 nucleotide sequence: TGCAGCGTTGTTAGGGTCGAGACTACCCAAGAGACCCAGTACTTC.

V is TRBV4-1 and J is TRBJ1-4; D is unclear. The CDR3 runs 15 residues. The germline V gene has CDR1 MGHRA and CDR2 YSYEKL. The V gene lost 1 base and the J gene lost 6 bases, with 12 bases spanning the gap. The CDR3 protein is CASSQGPGAYEKLFF. CDR3 bases: TGCGCCAGCAGCCAAGGCCCAGGAGCGTATGAAAAACTGTTTTTT.

This clonotype appeared a few times. This rearrangement joins TRBV20-1 to TRBJ2-7; D gene ambiguous. CDR3 length: 9 amino acids. V was trimmed by 6 bases and J by 4 bases, leaving 4 bases between them. CDR1 DFQATT and CDR2 SNEGSKA come from the germline V gene (reference sequence). This CDR3 reads CSAMYEQYF. The CDR3 nucleotides are TGCAGTGCAATGTACGAGCAGTACTTC.

This clonotype appeared a few times. The chain uses TRBV28 and TRBJ2-7, with TRBD1 matching over 7 bases. The germline V gene encodes CDR1 MDHEN and CDR2 SYDVKM. Unmatched junction bases numbered 7, after V lost 2 bases and J lost 0 bases. The CDR3 runs 16 residues. DNA for the CDR3: TGTGCCAGCAGTTTACTACAGGGGTGGACCTCCTACGAGCAGTACTTC. Translation: CASSLLQGWTSYEQYF.

The chain joins TRBV4-3 to TRBJ2-3, with TRBD2 matching 10 bases. The germline gives CDR1 LGHNA, CDR2 YSLEER. CDR3 length: 14 amino acids. V lost 5 bases and J lost 5; bases outside the gene matches: 4. CDR3 sequence reads: CASSTGLAVDTQYF. The CDR3 DNA is TGCGCCAGCAGCACCGGACTAGCGGTAGATACGCAGTATTTT.

The J gene is TRBJ2-1, the V gene TRBV4-2, with a possible D match to TRBD1 (5 bases). Germline-derived CDR1 and CDR2 are LGHNA and YNFKEQ. CDR3 length: 17 residues. Trimming stripped 0 bases from V and 6 bases from J, with 18 bases between. The CDR3 DNA reads as TGTGCCAGCAGCCAAGAAGGATTCCAGACAGAGTTCAATGAGCAGTTCTTC. Amino acid sequence: CASSQEGFQTEFNEQFF.

This chain links TRBV7-2 with TRBJ2-7, with 11 bases matching TRBD1. Per the germline V gene, CDR1 is SGHTA and CDR2 is FQGNSA. Trimming cost V 6 bases and J 0 bases; bases outside gene matches: 4. The CDR3 sequence is 15 residues long. CDR3 DNA sequence: TGTGCCAGCAGTCAGGACAGGGGGCACTCCTACGAGCAGTACTTC. Translation: CASSQDRGHSYEQYF.

The rearrangement links TRBV5-1 to TRBJ1-1, with a weak D call TRBD1 (5 bases). Looked up from germline, CDR1 is SGHRS and CDR2 is YFSETQ. This CDR3 contains 14 residues. V gave up 1 base and J gave up 3 bases, with 10 bases separating them. CDR3 sequence (DNA): TGCGCCAGCAGCTTGAAAGGGGTCGACACTGAAGCTTTCTTT. This sequence encodes CASSLKGVDTEAFF.